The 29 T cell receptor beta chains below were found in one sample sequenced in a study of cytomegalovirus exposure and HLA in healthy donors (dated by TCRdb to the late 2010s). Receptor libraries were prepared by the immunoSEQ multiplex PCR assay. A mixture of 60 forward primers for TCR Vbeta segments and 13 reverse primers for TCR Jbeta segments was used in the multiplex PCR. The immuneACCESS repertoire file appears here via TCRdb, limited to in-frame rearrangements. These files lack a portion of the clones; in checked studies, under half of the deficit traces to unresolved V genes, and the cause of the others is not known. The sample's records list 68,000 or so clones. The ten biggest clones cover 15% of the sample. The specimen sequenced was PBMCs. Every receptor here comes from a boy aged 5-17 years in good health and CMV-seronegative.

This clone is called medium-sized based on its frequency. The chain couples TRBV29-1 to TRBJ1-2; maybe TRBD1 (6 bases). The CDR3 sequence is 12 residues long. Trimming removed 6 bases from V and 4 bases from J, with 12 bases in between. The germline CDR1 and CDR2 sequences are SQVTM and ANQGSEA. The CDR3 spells CSVTSGAYGYTF. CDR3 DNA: TGCAGCGTGACCTCAGGGGCCTATGGCTACACCTTC. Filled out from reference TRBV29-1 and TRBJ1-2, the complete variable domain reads SAVISQKPSRDICQRGTSLTIQCQVDSQVTMMFWYRQQPGQSLTLIATANQGSEATYESGFVIDKFPISRPNLTFSTLTVSNMSPEDSSIYLCSVTSGAYGYTFGSGTRLTVV.

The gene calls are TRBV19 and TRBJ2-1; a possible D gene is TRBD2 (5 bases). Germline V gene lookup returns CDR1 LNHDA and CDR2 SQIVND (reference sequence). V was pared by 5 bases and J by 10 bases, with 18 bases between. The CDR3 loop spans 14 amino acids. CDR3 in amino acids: CASSSGASNPEQFF. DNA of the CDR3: TGTGCCAGTAGTTCAGGCGCTAGCAACCCAGAGCAGTTCTTC.

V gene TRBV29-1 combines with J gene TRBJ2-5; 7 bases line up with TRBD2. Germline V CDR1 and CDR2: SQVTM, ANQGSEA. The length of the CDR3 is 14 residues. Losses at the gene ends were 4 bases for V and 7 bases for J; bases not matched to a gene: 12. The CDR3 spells CSVVGSSGGGTQYF. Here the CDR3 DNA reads TGCAGCGTTGTCGGTTCTAGCGGTGGCGGGACCCAGTACTTC.

This CDR3 is CASRLQGLAYGYTF. The CDR3 coding sequence is TGTGCCAGCAGGCTCCAGGGACTTGCTTATGGCTACACCTTC. The chain employs TRBV27 and TRBJ1-2; D possibly corresponds to TRBD1 (5 bases). Germline-derived CDR1 and CDR2 are MNHEY and SMNVEV (reference sequence). Deletions cut 6 bases from V and 5 bases from J, with 16 bases between. The length of the CDR3 is 14 residues.

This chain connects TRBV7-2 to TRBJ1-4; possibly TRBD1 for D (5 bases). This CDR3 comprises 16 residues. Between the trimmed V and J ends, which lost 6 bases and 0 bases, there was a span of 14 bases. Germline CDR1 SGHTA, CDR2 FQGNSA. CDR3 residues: CASSRGSLATNEKLFF. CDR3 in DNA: TGTGCCAGCAGTCGGGGGTCTCTCGCAACTAATGAAAAACTGTTTTTT. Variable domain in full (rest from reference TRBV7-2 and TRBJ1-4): GAGVSQSPSNKVTEKGKDVELRCDPISGHTALYWYRQSLGQGLEFLIYFQGNSAPDKSGLPSDRFSAERTGGSVSTLTIQRTQQEDSAVYLCASSRGSLATNEKLFFGSGTQLSVL.

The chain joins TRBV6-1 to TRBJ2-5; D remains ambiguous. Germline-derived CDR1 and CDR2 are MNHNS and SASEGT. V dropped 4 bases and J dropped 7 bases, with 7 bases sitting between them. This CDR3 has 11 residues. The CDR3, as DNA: TGTGCCAGCAGTGCCGACTCGACCCAGTACTTC. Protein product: CASSADSTQYF.

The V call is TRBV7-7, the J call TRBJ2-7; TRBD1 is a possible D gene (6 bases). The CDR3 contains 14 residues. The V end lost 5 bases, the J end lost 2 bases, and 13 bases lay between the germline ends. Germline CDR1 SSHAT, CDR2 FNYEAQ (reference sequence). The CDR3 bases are TGTGCCAGCAGCCCAGGGGCAGGGGCCTACGAGCAGTACTTC. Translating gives CASSPGAGAYEQYF.

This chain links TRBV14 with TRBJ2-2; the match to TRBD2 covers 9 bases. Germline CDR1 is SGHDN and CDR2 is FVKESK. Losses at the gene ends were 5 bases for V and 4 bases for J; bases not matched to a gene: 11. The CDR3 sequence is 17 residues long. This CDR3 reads CASSVEVAGGVTGELFF. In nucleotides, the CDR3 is TGTGCCAGCAGCGTAGAAGTTGCGGGAGGGGTCACCGGGGAGCTGTTTTTT.

The CDR3 spells CSVEGARVPEETQYF. The CDR3 nucleotides read TGCAGCGTTGAGGGGGCGCGGGTCCCAGAAGAGACCCAGTACTTC. The chain carries TRBV29-1 and TRBJ2-5, with D possibly TRBD1 on 6 matching bases. This CDR3 region has 15 residues. Germline CDR1 reads SQVTM; CDR2 reads ANQGSEA. Trimming stripped 3 bases from V and 3 bases from J, with 17 bases between.

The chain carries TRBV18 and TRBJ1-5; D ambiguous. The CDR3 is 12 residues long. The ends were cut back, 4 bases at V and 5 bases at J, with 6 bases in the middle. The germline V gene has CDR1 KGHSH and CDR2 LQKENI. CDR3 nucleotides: TGTGCCAGCTCACGGGGAGATCAGCCCCAGCATTTT. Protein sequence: CASSRGDQPQHF.

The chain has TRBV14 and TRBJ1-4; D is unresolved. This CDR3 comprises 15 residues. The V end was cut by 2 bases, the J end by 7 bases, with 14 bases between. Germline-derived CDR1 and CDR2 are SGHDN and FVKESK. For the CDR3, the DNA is TGTGCCAGCAGCCAAATAGGAGGGAAAGGTGAAAAACTGTTTTTT. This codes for CASSQIGGKGEKLFF. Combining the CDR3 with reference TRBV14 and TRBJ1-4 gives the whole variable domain EAGVTQFPSHSVIEKGQTVTLRCDPISGHDNLYWYRRVMGKEIKFLLHFVKESKQDESGMPNNRFLAERTGGTYSTLKVQPAELEDSGVYFCASSQIGGKGEKLFFGSGTQLSVL.

The CDR3 DNA is TGTGCCAGCAGCTTAGGGCTTACTAGGGACTACGAGCAGTACTTC. Amino acid sequence: CASSLGLTRDYEQYF. The chain employs TRBV7-2 and TRBJ2-5, with D maybe TRBD2 (5 bases). The J call may be incorrect, as the DNA end agrees better with TRBJ2-7. This CDR3 has 15 amino acids. The germline V gene encodes CDR1 SGHTA and CDR2 FQGNSA.

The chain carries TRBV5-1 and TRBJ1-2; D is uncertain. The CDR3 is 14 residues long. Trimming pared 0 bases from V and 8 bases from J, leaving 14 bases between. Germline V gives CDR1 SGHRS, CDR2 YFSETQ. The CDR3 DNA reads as TGCGCCAGCAGCTTGGTTCCTGGTACGGAGGGCTACACCTTC. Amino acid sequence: CASSLVPGTEGYTF.

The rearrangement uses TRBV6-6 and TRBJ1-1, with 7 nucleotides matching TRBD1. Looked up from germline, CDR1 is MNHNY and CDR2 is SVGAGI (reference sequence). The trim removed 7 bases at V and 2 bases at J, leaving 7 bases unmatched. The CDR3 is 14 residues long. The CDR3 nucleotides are TGTGCCAGCAAGTTGACAGGGATCAACACTGAAGCTTTCTTT. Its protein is CASKLTGINTEAFF.

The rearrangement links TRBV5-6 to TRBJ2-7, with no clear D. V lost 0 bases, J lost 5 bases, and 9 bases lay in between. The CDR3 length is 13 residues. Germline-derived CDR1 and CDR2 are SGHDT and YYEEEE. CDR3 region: CASSLEPPDEQYF. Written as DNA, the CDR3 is TGTGCCAGCAGCTTGGAGCCCCCGGACGAGCAGTACTTC.

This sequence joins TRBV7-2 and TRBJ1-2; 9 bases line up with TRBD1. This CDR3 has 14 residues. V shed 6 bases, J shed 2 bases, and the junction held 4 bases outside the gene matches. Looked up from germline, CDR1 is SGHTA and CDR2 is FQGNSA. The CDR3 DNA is TGTGCCAGCAGATGGGGACAGGGAAACTATGGCTACACCTTC. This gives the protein CASRWGQGNYGYTF.

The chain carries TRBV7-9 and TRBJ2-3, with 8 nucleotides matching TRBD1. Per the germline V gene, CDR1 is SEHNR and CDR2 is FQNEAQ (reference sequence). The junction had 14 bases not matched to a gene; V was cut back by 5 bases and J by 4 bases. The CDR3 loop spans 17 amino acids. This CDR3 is CASSLYGQGRIADTQYF. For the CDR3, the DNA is TGTGCCAGCAGCCTATACGGACAGGGAAGGATCGCAGATACGCAGTATTTT.

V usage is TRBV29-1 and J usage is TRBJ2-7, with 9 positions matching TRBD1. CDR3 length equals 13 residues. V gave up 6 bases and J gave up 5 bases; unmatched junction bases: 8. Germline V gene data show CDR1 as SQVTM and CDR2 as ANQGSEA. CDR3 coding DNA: TGCAGCGTAACCGGGACAGGGAACGACGAGCAGTACTTC. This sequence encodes CSVTGTGNDEQYF.

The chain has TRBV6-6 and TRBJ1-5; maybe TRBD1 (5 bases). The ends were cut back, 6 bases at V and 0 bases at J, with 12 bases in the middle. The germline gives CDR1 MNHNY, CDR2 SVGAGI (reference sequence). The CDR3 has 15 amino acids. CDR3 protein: CASSPLGDSNQPQHF. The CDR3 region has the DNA TGTGCCAGCAGCCCCTTAGGGGATAGCAATCAGCCCCAGCATTTT.

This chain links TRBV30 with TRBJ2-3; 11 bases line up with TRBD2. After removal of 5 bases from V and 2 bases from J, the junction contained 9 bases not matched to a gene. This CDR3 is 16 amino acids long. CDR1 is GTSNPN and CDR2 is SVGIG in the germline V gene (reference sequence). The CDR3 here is CAWYNTGLADTDTQYF. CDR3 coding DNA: TGTGCCTGGTACAATACGGGACTAGCGGACACAGATACGCAGTATTTT.

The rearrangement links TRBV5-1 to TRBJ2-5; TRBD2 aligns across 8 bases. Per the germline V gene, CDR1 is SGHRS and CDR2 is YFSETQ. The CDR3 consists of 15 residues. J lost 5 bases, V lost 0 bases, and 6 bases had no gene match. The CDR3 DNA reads TGCGCCAGCAGCTTGGGCGGGACTAGAGGGGAGACCCAGTACTTC. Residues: CASSLGGTRGETQYF.

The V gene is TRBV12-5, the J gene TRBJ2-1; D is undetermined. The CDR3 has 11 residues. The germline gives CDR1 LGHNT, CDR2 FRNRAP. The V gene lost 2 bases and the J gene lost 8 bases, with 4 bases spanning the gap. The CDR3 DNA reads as TGTGCTAGTGGTTTGTCGGATGAGCAGTTCTTC. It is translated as CASGLSDEQFF.

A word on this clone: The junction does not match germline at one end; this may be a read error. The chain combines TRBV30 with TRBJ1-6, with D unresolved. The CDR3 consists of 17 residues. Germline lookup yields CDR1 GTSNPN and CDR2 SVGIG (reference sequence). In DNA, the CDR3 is TGTGCCTGGAGTGCCCCTAATGGGCTCTCCTCTAATTCACCCCTCCACTTT. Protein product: CAWSAPNGLSSNSPLHF.

The CDR3 DNA follows: TGTGCCAGCAGTTTATCCGGACAGTCTTTCCGGGCCCAGCATTTT. It encodes CASSLSGQSFRAQHF. The rearrangement joins TRBV27 to TRBJ1-5; the D gene is possibly TRBD1 (6 bases). The CDR3 contains 15 residues. The germline V gene encodes CDR1 MNHEY and CDR2 SMNVEV (reference sequence). V was trimmed by 0 bases and J by 11 bases, leaving 17 bases between them.

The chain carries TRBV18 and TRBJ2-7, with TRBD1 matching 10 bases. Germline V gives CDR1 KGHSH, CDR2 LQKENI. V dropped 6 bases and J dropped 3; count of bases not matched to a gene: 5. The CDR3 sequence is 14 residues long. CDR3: CASSWGQGSYEQYF. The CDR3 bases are TGTGCCAGCTCCTGGGGACAGGGGAGCTACGAGCAGTACTTC.

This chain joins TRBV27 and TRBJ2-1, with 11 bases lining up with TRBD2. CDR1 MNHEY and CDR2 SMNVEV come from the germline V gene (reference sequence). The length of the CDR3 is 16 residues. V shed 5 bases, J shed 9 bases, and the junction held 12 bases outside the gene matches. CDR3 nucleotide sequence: TGTGCCAGCAGTCACGTAGCGGGAGGGCCACGGCGTGAGCAGTTCTTC. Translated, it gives CASSHVAGGPRREQFF.

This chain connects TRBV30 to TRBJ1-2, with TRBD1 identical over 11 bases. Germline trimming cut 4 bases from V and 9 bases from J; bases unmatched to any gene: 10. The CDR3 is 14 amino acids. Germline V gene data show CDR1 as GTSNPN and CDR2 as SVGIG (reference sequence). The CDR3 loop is CAWIQTGTGGSYTF. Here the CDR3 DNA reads TGTGCCTGGATTCAAACCGGGACAGGGGGGAGCTACACCTTC.

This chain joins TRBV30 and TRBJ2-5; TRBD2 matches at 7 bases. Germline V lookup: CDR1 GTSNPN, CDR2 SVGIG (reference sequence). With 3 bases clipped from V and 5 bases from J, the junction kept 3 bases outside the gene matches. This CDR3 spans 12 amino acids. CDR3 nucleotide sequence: TGTGCCTGGAGCCCCGGGGGGGAGACCCAGTACTTC. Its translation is CAWSPGGETQYF.

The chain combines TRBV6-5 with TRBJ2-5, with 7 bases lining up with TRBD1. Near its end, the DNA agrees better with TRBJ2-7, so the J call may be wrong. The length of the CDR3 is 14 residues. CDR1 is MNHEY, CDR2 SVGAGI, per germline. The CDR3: CASRMGQPDYEQYF. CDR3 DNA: TGTGCCAGCAGAATGGGACAGCCGGACTACGAGCAGTACTTC.